This TCR beta chain is drawn from a study of blood T cell repertoires in COVID-19. The CDR3 consists of 17 residues. Trimming at V came to 0 bases and at J to 8 bases, leaving 9 bases not matched to a gene. Looked up from germline, CDR1 is LGHNA and CDR2 is YNFKEQ. This table comes from immunoSEQ multiplex PCR, and its TCRdb copy is limited to in-frame clones, with some not included. The sample shows a few hundred thousand clones, 80% to 95% of them seen only once. This chain connects TRBV4-2 to TRBJ1-4, with TRBD1 matching over 10 bases. Material: PBMCs or T cells enriched from blood (not recorded which). The source is a man between 18 and 29 years old who had recovered from COVID-19. CDR3 amino acids: CASSQDVTGGLGEKLFF. DNA for the CDR3: TGTGCCAGCAGCCAAGACGTGACAGGGGGCTTGGGGGAAAAACTGTTTTTT.